This is a list of T cell receptor beta chains from one sample in a study of T cells in Graves' hyperthyroidism and ophthalmopathy. Each CDR3 protein is one row after TCRdb ran MiXCR on the multiplex PCR reads. The sample includes about 400,000 distinct CDR3 sequences, more than 15% of them seen just once. The specimen sequenced was blood. These receptors all stem from a woman in her late teens or twenties with Graves' hyperthyroidism. CDR3s include the opening cysteine and the closing phenylalanine or tryptophan. A D gene is named only where the DNA matches it firmly. Only some rows state a clone size, as once, few, many or a class for expanded clones.

j_gene: TRBJ1-2; abundance: NA; d_gene: TRBD1; v_gene: TRBV9; CDR3nt: TGTGCCAGCAGCGTTGCGGACAGGAGCGGCTATGGCTACACCTTC; CDR3aa: CASSVADRSGYGYTF
j_gene: TRBJ1-1; abundance: NA; d_gene: NA; v_gene: TRBV18; CDR3nt: TGTGCCAGCTCACCAAGCAGGGGCCGCACTGAAGCTTTCTTT; CDR3aa: CASSPSRGRTEAFF
j_gene: TRBJ1-1; abundance: many; d_gene: NA; v_gene: TRBV18; CDR3nt: TGTGCCAGCTCACCAGAAGCCCGGGGGTTTAACACTGAAGCTTTCTTT; CDR3aa: CASSPEARGFNTEAFF
j_gene: TRBJ2-5; abundance: NA; d_gene: TRBD1; v_gene: TRBV29-1; CDR3nt: TGCAGCGCCGCGACAGGGGGCAAGAAGACCCAGTACTTC; CDR3aa: CSAATGGKKTQYF
j_gene: TRBJ2-1; abundance: many; d_gene: TRBD2; v_gene: TRBV12-3/TRBV12-4; CDR3nt: TGTGCCAGCAGTTTTGGGTCTAGCGGGAGTCGTGAGCAGTTCTTC; CDR3aa: CASSFGSSGSREQFF
j_gene: TRBJ2-1; abundance: few; d_gene: TRBD2; v_gene: TRBV24-1; CDR3nt: TGTGCCACCAGTGCCTTGGGGACTAGCGGTTACAATGAGCAGTTCTTC; CDR3aa: CATSALGTSGYNEQFF
j_gene: TRBJ2-1; abundance: NA; d_gene: TRBD2; v_gene: TRBV7-2; CDR3nt: TGTGCCAGCAGCTTAGACGGGCTAGCGGGAGGGGCTTACAATGAGCAGTTCTTC; CDR3aa: CASSLDGLAGGAYNEQFF
j_gene: TRBJ2-5; abundance: NA; d_gene: NA; v_gene: TRBV10-2; CDR3nt: TGCGCCAGCAGTGACTTCTTGGAGGGAGAAGAGACCCAGTACTTC; CDR3aa: CASSDFLEGEETQYF
j_gene: TRBJ2-7; abundance: NA; d_gene: NA; v_gene: TRBV13; CDR3nt: TGTGCCAGCAGCTTAAGGGGGGCTGAGCGATACGAGCAGTACTTC; CDR3aa: CASSLRGAERYEQYF
j_gene: TRBJ2-7; abundance: many; d_gene: NA; v_gene: TRBV6-1; CDR3nt: TGTGCCAGCAGTCCAGGACGGGAGAGCTCCTACGAGCAGTACTTC; CDR3aa: CASSPGRESSYEQYF
j_gene: TRBJ2-3; abundance: NA; d_gene: NA; v_gene: TRBV7-9; CDR3nt: TGTGCCAGCAGCTCGGGGTACCACACAGATACGCAGTATTTT; CDR3aa: CASSSGYHTDTQYF
j_gene: TRBJ1-4; abundance: many; d_gene: NA; v_gene: TRBV2; CDR3nt: TGTGCCAGCAGTGCAGGGGACGGTGAAAAACTGTTTTTT; CDR3aa: CASSAGDGEKLFF
j_gene: TRBJ2-3; abundance: many; d_gene: TRBD2; v_gene: TRBV9; CDR3nt: TGTGCCAGCAGCGTAGTAGGGCGGGGGGTCACAGATACGCAGTATTTT; CDR3aa: CASSVVGRGVTDTQYF
j_gene: TRBJ1-2; abundance: many; d_gene: TRBD1; v_gene: TRBV7-9; CDR3nt: TGTGCCAGCAGCCGACAGGGGCCTGATGGCTACACCTTC; CDR3aa: CASSRQGPDGYTF
j_gene: TRBJ2-2; abundance: many; d_gene: TRBD2; v_gene: TRBV29-1; CDR3nt: TGCAGCGCCGAACTGGCTAGCGGTAACACCGGGGAGCTGTTTTTT; CDR3aa: CSAELASGNTGELFF
j_gene: TRBJ1-5; abundance: NA; d_gene: NA; v_gene: TRBV11-2; CDR3nt: TGTGCCAGCAGCTCCGCCGGGACGGATCAGCCCCAGCATTTT; CDR3aa: CASSSAGTDQPQHF
j_gene: TRBJ1-4; abundance: many; d_gene: TRBD1; v_gene: TRBV2; CDR3nt: TGTGCCAGCAGGCAACAGGGGCAGGTTGAAAAACTGTTTTTT; CDR3aa: CASRQQGQVEKLFF
j_gene: TRBJ1-5; abundance: NA; d_gene: TRBD1; v_gene: TRBV4-1; CDR3nt: TGCGCCAGCAGCCAGACAGGGGCCGTACAGCCCCAGCATTTT; CDR3aa: CASSQTGAVQPQHF
j_gene: TRBJ2-3; abundance: many; d_gene: NA; v_gene: TRBV30; CDR3nt: TGTGCCTGGACACCGACTCCATCTAGCACAGATACGCAGTATTTT; CDR3aa: CAWTPTPSSTDTQYF
j_gene: TRBJ2-1; abundance: many; d_gene: TRBD2; v_gene: TRBV18; CDR3nt: TGTGCCAGCTCACCACAAGAGGGACTAGCGGGGAGAGATGAGCAGTTCTTC; CDR3aa: CASSPQEGLAGRDEQFF
j_gene: TRBJ1-1; abundance: many; d_gene: NA; v_gene: TRBV11-2; CDR3nt: TGTGCCAGCAGCTTGGGACGGTCGAACACTGAAGCTTTCTTT; CDR3aa: CASSLGRSNTEAFF
j_gene: TRBJ2-2; abundance: many; d_gene: TRBD2; v_gene: TRBV20-1; CDR3nt: TGCAGTGCTAGAGATGGGCTAGCGGGAGACACCGGGGAGCTGTTTTTT; CDR3aa: CSARDGLAGDTGELFF
j_gene: TRBJ2-7; abundance: many; d_gene: NA; v_gene: TRBV3-1; CDR3nt: TGTGCCAGCAGCCAAGGTGTTTCTCAAGGCGAGCAGTACTTC; CDR3aa: CASSQGVSQGEQYF
j_gene: TRBJ1-4; abundance: NA; d_gene: NA; v_gene: TRBV3-1; CDR3nt: TGTGCCAGCAGCCACGGGAGAGGGGCGGGTGAAAAACTGTTTTTT; CDR3aa: CASSHGRGAGEKLFF
j_gene: TRBJ1-6; abundance: many; d_gene: NA; v_gene: TRBV2; CDR3nt: TGTGCCAGCAGTACAGGGTCCTCACCCCTCCACTTT; CDR3aa: CASSTGSSPLHF
j_gene: TRBJ2-1; abundance: NA; d_gene: NA; v_gene: TRBV9; CDR3nt: TGTGCCAGCAGCGTAGGCAGGAATGAGCAGTTCTTC; CDR3aa: CASSVGRNEQFF
j_gene: TRBJ1-2; abundance: NA; d_gene: TRBD1; v_gene: TRBV7-9; CDR3nt: TGTGCCAGCAGCTCCCCGGGACAGGGGGCTTGGGGCTACACCTTC; CDR3aa: CASSSPGQGAWGYTF
j_gene: TRBJ1-4; abundance: many; d_gene: TRBD1; v_gene: TRBV3-1; CDR3nt: TGTGCCAGCAGCCAAGGGACAGGGGGTGAAAAACTGTTTTTT; CDR3aa: CASSQGTGGEKLFF
j_gene: TRBJ2-1; abundance: many; d_gene: TRBD2; v_gene: TRBV3-1; CDR3nt: TGTGCCAGCAGCCAAGGTATCCCTAGCGGGGGGTATGAGCAGTTCTTC; CDR3aa: CASSQGIPSGGYEQFF
j_gene: TRBJ1-3; abundance: many; d_gene: NA; v_gene: TRBV28; CDR3nt: TGTGCCAGCAGTTCCGTTTGGCCCGGCTCTGGAAACACCATATATTTT; CDR3aa: CASSSVWPGSGNTIYF
j_gene: TRBJ2-5; abundance: NA; d_gene: TRBD2; v_gene: TRBV12-3/TRBV12-4; CDR3nt: TGTGCCAGCAGTAAGGCGGGGGGCTCCCATCAGTACTTC; CDR3aa: CASSKAGGSHQYF
j_gene: TRBJ2-7; abundance: many; d_gene: TRBD2; v_gene: TRBV6-2/TRBV6-3; CDR3nt: TGTGCCAGCAGGCCGGGACTAGTGTTTACTTACTCCTACGAGCAGTACTTC; CDR3aa: CASRPGLVFTYSYEQYF
j_gene: TRBJ1-5; abundance: NA; d_gene: NA; v_gene: TRBV10-3; CDR3nt: TGTGCCATCAGTCCCAGTACACAGTATAGCAATCAGCCCCAGCATTTT; CDR3aa: CAISPSTQYSNQPQHF
j_gene: TRBJ2-7; abundance: many; d_gene: NA; v_gene: TRBV2; CDR3nt: TGTGCCAGCTTCTACGGCTACGAGCAGTACTTC; CDR3aa: CASFYGYEQYF
j_gene: TRBJ1-2; abundance: many; d_gene: NA; v_gene: TRBV7-9; CDR3nt: TGTGCCAGCAGGAGACAGCCAAGGGATGGCTACACCTTC; CDR3aa: CASRRQPRDGYTF
j_gene: TRBJ1-4; abundance: few; d_gene: TRBD1; v_gene: TRBV24-1; CDR3nt: TGTGCCACCAGTTCATCATTACAGGGGGCAATGGAAAAACTGTTTTTT; CDR3aa: CATSSSLQGAMEKLFF
j_gene: TRBJ2-2; abundance: NA; d_gene: NA; v_gene: TRBV24-1; CDR3nt: TGTGCCACTTCCACAGGGTCCGGGGAGCTGTTTTTT; CDR3aa: CATSTGSGELFF
j_gene: TRBJ2-5; abundance: NA; d_gene: NA; v_gene: TRBV20-1; CDR3nt: TGCAGTGCTAGAGATTCAACAGGGAGAGAGACCCAGTACTTC; CDR3aa: CSARDSTGRETQYF
j_gene: TRBJ1-2; abundance: NA; d_gene: NA; v_gene: TRBV14; CDR3nt: TGTGCCAGCAGCCAAAACATGCCGACAGGCGGTAACTATGGCTACACCTTC; CDR3aa: CASSQNMPTGGNYGYTF
j_gene: TRBJ2-7; abundance: many; d_gene: TRBD1; v_gene: TRBV2; CDR3nt: TGTGCCAGCAGTCTTGGGACAGGGGTAAACGAGCAGTACTTC; CDR3aa: CASSLGTGVNEQYF
j_gene: TRBJ2-3; abundance: NA; d_gene: TRBD1; v_gene: TRBV28; CDR3nt: TGTGCCAGCAGTTTCGGGACAGGGTTGACAGATACGCAGTATTTT; CDR3aa: CASSFGTGLTDTQYF
j_gene: TRBJ2-1; abundance: many; d_gene: NA; v_gene: TRBV7-2; CDR3nt: TGTGCCAGCAGCTTAGGAGGCACCTCAGGGGTCTACAATGAGCAGTTCTTC; CDR3aa: CASSLGGTSGVYNEQFF
j_gene: TRBJ2-7; abundance: NA; d_gene: TRBD2; v_gene: TRBV7-9; CDR3nt: TGTGCCAGCAGTAAGACTAGCGGTAACTCCTACGAGCAGTACTTC; CDR3aa: CASSKTSGNSYEQYF
j_gene: TRBJ2-5; abundance: few; d_gene: NA; v_gene: TRBV12-3/TRBV12-4; CDR3nt: TGTGCCAGCAGTCTCCGGGACAAGGGGTCGACCCAGTACTTC; CDR3aa: CASSLRDKGSTQYF
j_gene: TRBJ2-7; abundance: NA; d_gene: TRBD1; v_gene: TRBV5-1; CDR3nt: TGCGCCAGCCACGCTGTCCGACAGGGTGTTTACGAGCAGTACTTC; CDR3aa: CASHAVRQGVYEQYF